This TCR beta chain was documented in a study of T cells in Graves' hyperthyroidism and ophthalmopathy (dated by TCRdb to the late 2010s). Looking at the study overall: A discovery cohort of roughly 96 patients, roughly 45 with Graves' ophthalmopathy and 57 with stable Graves' hyperthyroidism, was used to find distinguishing TCR V-J signatures. For training and testing, the roughly 93 patients in the discovery cohort were randomly divided in a 7:3 ratio. The study also compared thyroid tissue and blood T-cell repertoires from about six Graves' hyperthyroidism patients. The paper reports TCR Vbeta CDR3 sequencing of some 140 peripheral blood samples: under 45 ophthalmopathy, over 70 hyperthyroidism and about 17 progressor patients. After sampling, hyperthyroidism patients received methimazole starting at 30 mg daily, and ophthalmopathy patients received high-dose intravenous methylprednisolone. Prospective prediction of ophthalmopathy was tested in an independent validation cohort of 18 to 20 hyperthyroidism patients and 15 to 17 patients who later progressed to ophthalmopathy.

What the work shows at the level of the full study, not this receptor alone: No statistical method was used to set the sample size in advance, and investigators knew the group allocation. Ophthalmopathy was separated from stable hyperthyroidism by a 13 V-J signature model, with approximately 90% sensitivity and roughly 81% specificity obtained in cross-validation and 80%/75% obtained in testing. In validation, progression to ophthalmopathy was predicted by the model with approximately 67% sensitivity and around 76% specificity, a median of about 6.8 months before onset. Most expanded thyroid clonotypes (frequency above 0.001) were also detected in blood, a finding suggesting that blood repertoires may reflect thyroid immune responses.

The TCR beta CDR3 regions were amplified from RNA transcripts. A first-round RT-PCR of the TCR CDR3 used the HTBI primer set with the Qiagen OneStep RT-PCR kit. A second multiplex PCR round built the libraries, followed by size selection and purification. The libraries were sequenced on an Illumina HiSeq2000 using paired-end 100 bp reads. Per the authors' processing: Raw data were processed with SOAPnuke, discarding reads with adapters, uncalled bases, mean Phred below 15, or no exact constant-primer or identifier match. COPE v1.2.5 was used to merge the high-quality paired reads, and each unique nucleotide sequence was defined as a clonotype. MiTCR v1.1 was used to align clonotypes to the IMGT TRBV, TRBD and TRBJ reference segments. The analysis was restricted to V-J combinations with a frequency above 0.0001, which together covered 99% to 99.2% of the repertoires. The TCS score was defined as F50 (clonal expansion) divided by E x V (chaos), with BLOSUM62-based TCRdist calculated between CDR3 peptides within each V-J. Welch's t-statistics and random forest reduced 500 to 650 V-J features to 10 to 15, which were used in a naive Bayes classifier (R e1071). The Morisita-Horn index was used to measure how similar the thyroid and blood repertoires were. Through fastp at Q25 and MiXCR, TCRdb rebuilt clones from the public reads, retaining in-frame beta chains. Entries that share a CDR3 protein sequence are merged under the most common genes and DNA. The authors' filters were not applied to this entry. Here the sample has approximately 100,000 distinct CDR3 sequences; roughly 40% occur a single time. The top ten hold about a tenth of the sample.

Stable Graves' hyperthyroidism was defined as the absence of progression to ophthalmopathy over 18 months of follow-up. Hyperthyroidism patients were newly diagnosed, had a disease duration of under 2 months, and were aged 18 to 65 years. Patients with uncontrolled infections, other autoimmune diseases, pregnancy or lactation were excluded. Clinical symptoms, serum thyroxine and TRAb, thyroid ultrasound, and orbital computed tomography formed the basis for the diagnoses. Trizol reagent was used to extract total RNA, and RNA quality was then checked on an Agilent 2100 Bioanalyzer. A single count supports this clonotype. This receptor's antigen is unknown. Within one base of it there is no much larger clone, and no base qualities were kept. One read alone makes for weak evidence. The specimen sequenced was peripheral blood or thyroid tissue (not recorded which). This receptor was taken from a woman under 40 with Graves' hyperthyroidism.

The nucleotide sequence reads TGTGCCAGCAGCACGACAGGGGTGAGGCAAGAGACCCAGTACTTC. Its protein reads: CASSTTGVRQETQYF. Recombination linked TRBV7-3 to TRBJ2-5, with TRBD1 matching 8 junction bases. The CDR3 runs 15 amino acids, cysteine and phenylalanine included. Only the CDR3 region is kept as DNA, spanning 45 bases read in frame from base 1. V loses 5 bases at its end and J loses 2 bases; junction bases beyond the gene matches: 7. Looking up the germline V gene yields CDR1 SGHTA and CDR2 FQGTGA. Where the CDR3 stops, the reference TRBV7-3 and TRBJ2-5 genes take over; the full variable domain is GAGVSQTPSNKVTEKGKYVELRCDPISGHTALYWYRQSLGQGPEFLIYFQGTGAADDSGLPNDRFFAVRPEGSVSTLKIQRTERGDSAVYLCASSTTGVRQETQYFGPGTRLLVL.